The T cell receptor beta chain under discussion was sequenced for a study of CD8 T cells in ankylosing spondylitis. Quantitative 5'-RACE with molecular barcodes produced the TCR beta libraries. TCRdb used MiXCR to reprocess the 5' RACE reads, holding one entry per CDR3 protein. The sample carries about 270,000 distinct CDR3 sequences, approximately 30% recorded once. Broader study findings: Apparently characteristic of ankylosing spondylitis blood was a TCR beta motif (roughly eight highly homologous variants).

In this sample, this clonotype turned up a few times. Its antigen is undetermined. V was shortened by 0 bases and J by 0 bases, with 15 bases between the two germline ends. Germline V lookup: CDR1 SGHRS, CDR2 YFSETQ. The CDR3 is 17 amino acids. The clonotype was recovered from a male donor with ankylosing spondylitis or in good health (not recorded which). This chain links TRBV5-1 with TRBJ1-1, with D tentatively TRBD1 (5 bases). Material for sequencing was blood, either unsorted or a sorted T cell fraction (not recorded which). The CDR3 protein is CASSLEGPNSVNTEAFF. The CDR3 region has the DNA TGCGCCAGCAGCTTGGAGGGACCTAACTCGGTGAACACTGAAGCTTTCTTT.